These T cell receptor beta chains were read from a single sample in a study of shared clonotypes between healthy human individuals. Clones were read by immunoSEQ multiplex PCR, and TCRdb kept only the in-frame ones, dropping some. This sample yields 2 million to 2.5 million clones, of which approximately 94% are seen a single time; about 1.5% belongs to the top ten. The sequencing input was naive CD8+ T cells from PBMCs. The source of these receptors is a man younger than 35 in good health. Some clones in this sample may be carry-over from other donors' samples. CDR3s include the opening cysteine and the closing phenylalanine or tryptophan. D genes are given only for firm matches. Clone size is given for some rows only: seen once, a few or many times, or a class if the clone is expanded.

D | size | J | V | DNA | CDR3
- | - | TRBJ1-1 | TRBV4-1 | TGCGCCAGCAGCCAAGTGGGGGGCTATAAAATGAACACTGAAGCTTTCTTT | CASSQVGGYKMNTEAFF
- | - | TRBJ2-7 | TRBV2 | TGTGCCAGCAGTGACGGTCAGCCCGAGCAGTACTTC | CASSDGQPEQYF
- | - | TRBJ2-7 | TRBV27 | TGTGCCAGCAGCCTAACAGGGTCCTACGAGCAGTACTTC | CASSLTGSYEQYF
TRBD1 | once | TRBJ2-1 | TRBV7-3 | TGTGCCAGCAGCCCATATTTCCGGACAGGGGCGCTCCCCTCCTACAATGAGCAGTTCTTC | CASSPYFRTGALPSYNEQFF
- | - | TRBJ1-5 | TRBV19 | TGTGCCAGTAGTGGGGGAAGTCAGCCCCAGCATTTT | CASSGGSQPQHF
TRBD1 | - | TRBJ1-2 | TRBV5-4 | TGTGCCAGCAGCTTTTGGGACAGTGGGTTGCGGGGCTATGGCTACACCTTC | CASSFWDSGLRGYGYTF
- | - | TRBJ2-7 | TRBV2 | TGTGCCAGCAGTGAAATTTCTGGGCCCAGCTCCTACGAGCAGTACTTC | CASSEISGPSSYEQYF
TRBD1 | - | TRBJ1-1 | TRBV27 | TGTGCCAGCAGCGTACAGGGGGGGAACACTGAAGCTTTCTTT | CASSVQGGNTEAFF
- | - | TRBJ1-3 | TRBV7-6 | TGTGCCAGCAGGGGGGTCCCCGGAAACACCATATATTTT | CASRGVPGNTIYF
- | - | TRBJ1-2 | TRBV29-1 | TGCAGCGTTCCGGGAGCCTCCTATGGCTACACCTTC | CSVPGASYGYTF
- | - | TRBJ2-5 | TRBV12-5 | TGTGCTAGTGGAGAAGACAGGCAAGAGACCCAGTACTTC | CASGEDRQETQYF
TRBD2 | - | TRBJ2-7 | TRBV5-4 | TGTGCCAGCAGCTACCTGGGGGAGGGGCTTGTCCTTTCCGAGCAGTACTTC | CASSYLGEGLVLSEQYF
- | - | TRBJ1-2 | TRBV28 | TGTGCCAGCAGTTTATTATCGGGGCTTGGCTATGGCTACACCTTC | CASSLLSGLGYGYTF
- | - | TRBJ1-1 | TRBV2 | TGTGCCAGCAGGGCCCCTTGGAACACTGAAGCTTTCTTT | CASRAPWNTEAFF
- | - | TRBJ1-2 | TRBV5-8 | TGTGCCAGCAGCTTGGATGGGGGTGGGAATCCCTATGGCTACACCTTC | CASSLDGGGNPYGYTF
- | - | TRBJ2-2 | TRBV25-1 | TGTGCCAGCAGTGGCCGCGGGACGGGGAACACCGGGGAGCTGTTTTTT | CASSGRGTGNTGELFF
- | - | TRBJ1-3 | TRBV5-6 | TGTGCCAGCACCCTTGGGGGACACGCGGCCGGTGGAAACACCATATATTTT | CASTLGGHAAGGNTIYF
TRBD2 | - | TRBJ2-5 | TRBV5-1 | TGCGCCAGCAGCTTGGTGGGAGCCCTAGCGGAAGAGACCCAGTACTTC | CASSLVGALAEETQYF
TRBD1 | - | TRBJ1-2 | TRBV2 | TGTGCCAGCAGGACATCGCCGGGACAGGGGACCTATGGCTACACCTTC | CASRTSPGQGTYGYTF
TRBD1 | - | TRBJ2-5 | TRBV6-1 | TGTGCCAGCAGTGAATCCCCCGAACAGGGGATAGGGTTGGAGACCCAGTACTTC | CASSESPEQGIGLETQYF
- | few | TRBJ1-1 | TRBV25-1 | TGTGCCAGCAGCGAGGACAACACTGAAGCTTTCTTT | CASSEDNTEAFF
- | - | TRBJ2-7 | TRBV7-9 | TGTGCCAGCAGAAACTCAGGGTACGAGCAGTACTTC | CASRNSGYEQYF
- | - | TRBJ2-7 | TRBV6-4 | TGTGCCAGCAGCCCCTGCTGGGGCCTGGCAACCTACGAGCAGTACTTC | CASSPCWGLATYEQYF
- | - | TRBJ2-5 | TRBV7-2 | TGTGCCAGCAGCTTACGGGAGAGGACTTTCGTGATAGAGACCCAGTACTTC | CASSLRERTFVIETQYF
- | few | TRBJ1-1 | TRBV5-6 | TGTGCCAGCAGCTTGTCAAGTGGGGGAGCTGAAGCTTTCTTT | CASSLSSGGAEAFF
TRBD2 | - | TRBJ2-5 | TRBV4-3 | TGCGCCAGCAGCCAAGGTCTTGAGCGGGAGGATGGGGAGACCCAGTACTTC | CASSQGLEREDGETQYF
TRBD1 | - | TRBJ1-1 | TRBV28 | TGTGCCAGCGGGGACAGGGTCCGGGGCACTGAAGCTTTCTTT | CASGDRVRGTEAFF
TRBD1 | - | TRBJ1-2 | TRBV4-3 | TGCGCCAGCAGCCAAGATTTCTGGACAGGGGCCGTCTATGGCTACACCTTC | CASSQDFWTGAVYGYTF